The source of this T cell receptor beta chain is a study of blood T cell repertoires in COVID-19 (dated by TCRdb to 2020 to 2022). Some background on the complete study: Samples from collaborators originated in the United States, Italy and Spain and spanned both the acute and convalescent phases of COVID-19. Deeply sampled blood TCRbeta repertoires from subjects exposed to, actively infected with, or recovered from COVID-19 were included in the dataset. A freely available public database, intended as a resource for researchers studying the immune response to SARS-CoV-2, is where the repertoires were released. Where HLA class I and class II types were available, the types were taken from metadata supplied by the sample provider, not from assay-based typing. A de-identified subject ID, COVID-19 status, age in years and sex were almost always included in the sample metadata. The samples were drawn from the first 160 participants of the ongoing ImmuneRACE study and from under 1,500 subjects provided by 6 global collaborators. The prospective study material was composed of cDNA or gDNA derived from T cells, B-cell-depleted T cells, or PBMCs.

TCRbeta CDR3 regions were amplified from genomic DNA using the immunoSEQ Assay, a bias-controlled multiplex PCR. Under the source paper's analysis protocol: The number of nucleated cells in each sample was estimated from the amplification of reference gene primers within the assay. To quantify the absolute abundance of each unique TCRbeta CDR3 rearrangement, sequence reads were collapsed and filtered. For each sample, productive Simpson clonality was calculated as the square root of Simpson's diversity index over productive rearrangements. TCRdb took this table from immuneACCESS and kept in-frame rearrangements with V and J called. Such tables lack part of the clones; where checked against another copy, unresolved V genes explain under half of the gap, and the rest is unexplained. V and J calls and clone size come straight from that table; D and trimming were deduced from the DNA. This sample lists approximately 25,000 clones; 75% to 90% were detected once. 18% of the sample comes from the top ten.

The full study reports these points: How much clinical and demographic metadata was included differed by source and by participant, and the metadata was provided uncurated.

Details on this clone: What antigen it recognizes has not been identified. No quality values exist for individual bases; no much larger clone is one base distant.

The collaborating institutions used their own protocols to collect whole blood in K2EDTA tubes. For TCRbeta analysis, collaborators shipped samples in one of three forms: frozen whole blood, isolated PBMCs, or DNA extracted from either of those sample types. Sequences MNHNY (CDR1) and SVGAGI (CDR2) are obtained from the germline V gene (reference sequence). V ends up 4 bases short and J 7 bases short, with an unmatched junction base count of 12. Including the terminal cysteine and phenylalanine, the CDR3 comprises 16 residues. The CDR3 DNA has 48 bases and is translated from base 1. Material for sequencing was peripheral blood. This TCR derives from a human donor with acute or convalescent COVID-19. The donor label of this sample is uncertain. The chain is assembled from TRBV6-6 and TRBJ1-1, and 10 bases in between align with TRBD1. CDR3 region: CASSFPGQGTQGEAFF. The sequenced DNA is TGTGCCAGCAGTTTTCCGGGACAGGGGACCCAGGGTGAAGCTTTCTTT.